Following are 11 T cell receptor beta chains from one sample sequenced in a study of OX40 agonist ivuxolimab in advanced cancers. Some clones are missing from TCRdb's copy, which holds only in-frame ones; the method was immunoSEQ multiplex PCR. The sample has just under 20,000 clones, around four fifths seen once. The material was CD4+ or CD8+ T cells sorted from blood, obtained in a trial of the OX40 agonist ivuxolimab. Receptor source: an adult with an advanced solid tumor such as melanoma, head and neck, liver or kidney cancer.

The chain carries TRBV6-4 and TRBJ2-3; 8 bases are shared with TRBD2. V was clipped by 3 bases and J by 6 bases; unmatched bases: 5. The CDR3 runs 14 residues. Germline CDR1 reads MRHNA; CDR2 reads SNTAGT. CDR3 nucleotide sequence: TGTGCCAGCAGTGAAGCGGGAGAGGCGGATACGCAGTATTTT. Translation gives CASSEAGEADTQYF.

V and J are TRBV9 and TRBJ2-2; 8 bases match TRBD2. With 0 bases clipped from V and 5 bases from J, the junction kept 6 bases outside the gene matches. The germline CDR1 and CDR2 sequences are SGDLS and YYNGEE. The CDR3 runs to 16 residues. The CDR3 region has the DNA TGTGCCAGCAGCGTAGCCGGGGGGGCAGGGACCGGGGAGCTGTTTTTT. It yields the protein CASSVAGGAGTGELFF.

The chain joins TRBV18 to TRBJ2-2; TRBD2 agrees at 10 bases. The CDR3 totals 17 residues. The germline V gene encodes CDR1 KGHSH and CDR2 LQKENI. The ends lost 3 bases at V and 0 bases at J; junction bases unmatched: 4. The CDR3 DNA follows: TGTGCCAGCTCACCCGGACTAGCGGCTACGAACACCGGGGAGCTGTTTTTT. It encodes CASSPGLAATNTGELFF.

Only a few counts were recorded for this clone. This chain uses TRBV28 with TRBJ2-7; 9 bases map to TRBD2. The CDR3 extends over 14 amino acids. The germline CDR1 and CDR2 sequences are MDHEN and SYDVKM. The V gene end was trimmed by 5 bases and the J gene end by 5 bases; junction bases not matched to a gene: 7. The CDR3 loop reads CASSGREGRNEQYF. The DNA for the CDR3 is TGTGCCAGCAGTGGGCGGGAGGGCCGCAACGAGCAGTACTTC.

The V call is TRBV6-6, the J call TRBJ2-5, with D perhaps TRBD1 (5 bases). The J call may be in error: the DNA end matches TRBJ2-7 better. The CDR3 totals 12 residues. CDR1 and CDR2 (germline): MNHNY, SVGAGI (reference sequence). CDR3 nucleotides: TGTGCCAGCAGCCAAGGGGTAGACGAGCAGTACTTC. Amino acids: CASSQGVDEQYF.

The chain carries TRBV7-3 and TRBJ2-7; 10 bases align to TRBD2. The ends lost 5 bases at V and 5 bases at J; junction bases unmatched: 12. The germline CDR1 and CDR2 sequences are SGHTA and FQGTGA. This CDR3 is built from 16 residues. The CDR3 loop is CASSHQREGREHEQYF. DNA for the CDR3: TGTGCCAGCAGCCACCAGCGGGAGGGCCGGGAACACGAGCAGTACTTC. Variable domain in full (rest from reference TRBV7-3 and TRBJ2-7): GAGVSQTPSNKVTEKGKYVELRCDPISGHTALYWYRQSLGQGPEFLIYFQGTGAADDSGLPNDRFFAVRPEGSVSTLKIQRTERGDSAVYLCASSHQREGREHEQYFGPGTRLTVT.

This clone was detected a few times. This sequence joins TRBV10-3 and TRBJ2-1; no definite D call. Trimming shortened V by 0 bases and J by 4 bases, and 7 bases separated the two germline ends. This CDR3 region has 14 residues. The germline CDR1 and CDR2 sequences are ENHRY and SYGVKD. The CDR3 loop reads CAISESGLYNEQFF. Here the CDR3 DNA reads TGTGCCATCAGTGAGTCGGGCCTATACAATGAGCAGTTCTTC.

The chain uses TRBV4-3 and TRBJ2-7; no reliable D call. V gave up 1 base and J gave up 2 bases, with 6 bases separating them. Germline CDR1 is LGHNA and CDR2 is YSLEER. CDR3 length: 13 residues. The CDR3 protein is CASSQGLAYEQYF. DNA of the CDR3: TGCGCCAGCAGCCAAGGTTTGGCCTACGAGCAGTACTTC.

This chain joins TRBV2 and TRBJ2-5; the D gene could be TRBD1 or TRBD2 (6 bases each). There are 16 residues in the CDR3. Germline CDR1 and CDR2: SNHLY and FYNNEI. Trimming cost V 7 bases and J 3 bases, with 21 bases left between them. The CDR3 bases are TGTGCCAGCAAAAAGAGGGGGGCGAGGGGGAAAGAGACCCAGTACTTC. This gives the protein CASKKRGARGKETQYF.

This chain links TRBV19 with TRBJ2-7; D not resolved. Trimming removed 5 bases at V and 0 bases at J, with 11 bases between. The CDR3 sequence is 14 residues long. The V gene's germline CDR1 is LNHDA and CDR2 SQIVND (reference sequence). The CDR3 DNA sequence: TGTGCCAGTAGTTCCCCAGGTAGCTCCTACGAGCAGTACTTC. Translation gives CASSSPGSSYEQYF. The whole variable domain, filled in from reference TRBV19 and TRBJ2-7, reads DGGITQSPKYLFRKEGQNVTLSCEQNLNHDAMYWYRQDPGQGLRLIYYSQIVNDFQKGDIAEGYSVSREKKESFPLTVTSAQKNPTAFYLCASSSPGSSYEQYFGPGTRLTVT.

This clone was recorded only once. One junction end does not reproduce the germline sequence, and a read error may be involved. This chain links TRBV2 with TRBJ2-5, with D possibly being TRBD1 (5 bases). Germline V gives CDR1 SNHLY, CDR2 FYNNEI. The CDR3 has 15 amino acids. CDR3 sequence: CASREGARYQETQYF. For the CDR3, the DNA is TGTGCCAGCAGAGAAGGGGCTAGGTACCAAGAGACCCAGTACTTC.